This TCR beta chain was captured by sequencing in a study of blood T cells in healthy people across ages. This CDR3 has 14 residues. Germline assignment: CDR1 SGHVS and CDR2 FNYEAQ. On this clonotype: An end of the junction does not agree with germline; a read error may underlie this.

Next came a second PCR, run for about 7 to 12 cycles, which used a sample-barcoded 5' primer along with a J-beta primer mix. TCRdb re-called the 5' RACE reads through MiXCR, storing one row per CDR3 protein. The data contain 500,000 to 550,000 distinct CDR3 sequences, more than 20% of them singletons. The sample was also linked to a second study, of T cells of mothers and their children. That publication notes: The donor cohort consisted of three healthy Caucasian mothers and their six children. Using roughly 1.5 ug per 15 ul, all extracted RNA underwent cDNA synthesis.

Sequencing used blood. V gene TRBV7-6 combines with J gene TRBJ2-1, with D uncertain. The DNA end favors TRBJ2-5, so the J call may be wrong. This TCR came from a boy aged 5-17 years in good health. DNA of the CDR3: TGTGCCAACAGCCGATTGACCAATCAAGAGACCCAGTACTTC. Encoded protein: CANSRLTNQETQYF.